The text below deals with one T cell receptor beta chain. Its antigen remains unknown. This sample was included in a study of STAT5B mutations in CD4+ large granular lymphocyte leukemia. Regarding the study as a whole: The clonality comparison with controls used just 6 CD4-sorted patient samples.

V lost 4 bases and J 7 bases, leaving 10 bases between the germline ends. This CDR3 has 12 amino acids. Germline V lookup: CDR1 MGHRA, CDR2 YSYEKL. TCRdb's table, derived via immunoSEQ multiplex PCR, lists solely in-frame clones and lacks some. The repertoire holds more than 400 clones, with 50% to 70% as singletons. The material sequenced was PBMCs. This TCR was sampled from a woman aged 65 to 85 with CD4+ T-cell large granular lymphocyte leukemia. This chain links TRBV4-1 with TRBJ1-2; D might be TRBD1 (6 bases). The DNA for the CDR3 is TGCGCCAGCAGCCGAGACAGGACTGGCTACACCTTC. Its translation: CASSRDRTGYTF.